The T cell receptor beta chain described here comes from a study of cytomegalovirus exposure and HLA in healthy donors. Findings and limits, study-wide: A later analysis found TCR association rates differed by HLA locus, highest for DRB1 and lowest for HLA-C. Using a false discovery rate of 0.05, a later analysis showed that 16,951 TCR beta sequences were associated with HLA alleles. It was taken for granted in presence/absence analyses that sequencing depth across donors was roughly uniform. With further analysis later on, most CMV-associated TCR beta chains appeared HLA-restricted.

This PCR relied on a set of 60 Vbeta primers and 13 Jbeta primers. Sequenced by immunoSEQ multiplex PCR; TCRdb stores in-frame clones only, minus some. The table includes under 200,000 clones, just over 75% detected once. With regard to this clone: What it recognizes is unknown.

The CDR3 is 15 residues long. The V gene's germline CDR1 is SGHTA and CDR2 FQGNSA. V shed 5 bases, J shed 1 base, and the junction held 6 bases outside the gene matches. The specimen sequenced was PBMCs. J is TRBJ2-3 and V is TRBV7-2, with 7 positions matching TRBD2. The TCR was taken from a woman aged 25 to 39 in good health and CMV-seropositive. CDR3 nucleotide sequence: TGTGCCAGCAGCCCAAGAGCGGGGCGCACAGATACGCAGTATTTT. It encodes CASSPRAGRTDTQYF. Filled out from reference TRBV7-2 and TRBJ2-3, the complete variable domain reads GAGVSQSPSNKVTEKGKDVELRCDPISGHTALYWYRQSLGQGLEFLIYFQGNSAPDKSGLPSDRFSAERTGGSVSTLTIQRTQQEDSAVYLCASSPRAGRTDTQYFGPGTRLTVL.